The 5 T cell receptor beta chains below were found in one sample sequenced in a study of T cell repertoires in cytomegalovirus infection. Using its own MiXCR run on the reads, TCRdb lists one record per CDR3 protein. In the table there are about 900,000 distinct CDR3 sequences, around 31% of which are singletons. Their antigens remain unidentified. The sample was cultured CD8+ T cells from PBMCs, taken from culture after CMV antigen stimulation. The receptors here all came from a human donor in good health (CMV status not recorded). Some clones in this sample may be carry-over from other donors' samples.

This clonotype showed up just once. This chain joins TRBV4-2 and TRBJ1-2; D is ambiguous. CDR1 and CDR2 from the germline V gene are LGHNA and YNFKEQ. V lost 2 bases and J 8 bases, leaving 9 bases between the germline ends. The CDR3 covers 12 residues. The CDR3 DNA follows: TGTGCCAGCAGCCAAAAAACAGACGGCTACACCTTC. Amino acids: CASSQKTDGYTF.

This clonotype showed up just a few times. This chain uses TRBV7-8 with TRBJ1-4; D ambiguous. Trimming took 2 bases from V and 2 from J, leaving 12 bases between them. Germline assignment: CDR1 SGHVS and CDR2 FQNEAQ. The CDR3 sequence is 16 residues long. For the CDR3, the DNA is TGTGCCAGCAGCTTAAATATAGGGTCGACTAATGAAAAACTGTTTTTT. Its protein is CASSLNIGSTNEKLFF.

This clonotype was observed a few times. The chain recombines TRBV6-2 or TRBV6-3 with TRBJ2-4; D may be TRBD1 or TRBD2 (5 bases each). CDR1 and CDR2 (germline): MNHEY, SVGEGT. The CDR3 is 20 residues long. The V end was cut by 4 bases, the J end by 0 bases, with 25 bases between. CDR3 DNA: TGTGCCAGCAGTTTTCCCGCGTCGACAGCCGGGGAGCTAGCCAAAAACATTCAGTACTTC. As protein: CASSFPASTAGELAKNIQYF.

This clonotype was observed a handful of times. The chain is built from TRBV6-5 and TRBJ2-3, with 7 bases aligning to TRBD1. V lost 5 bases, J lost 2 bases, and 13 bases stayed unmatched. The CDR3 covers 17 residues. Germline loops: CDR1 MNHEY, CDR2 SVGAGI. CDR3 nucleotides: TGTGCCAGCAGTGACTTGTCGGACAGGTGGATCACAGATACGCAGTATTTT. Translating it yields CASSDLSDRWITDTQYF.

The chain has TRBV5-4 and TRBJ2-1, with TRBD2 matching over 11 bases. The CDR3 runs to 19 residues. V lost 0 bases to trimming and J lost 0 bases; unmatched junction nucleotides: 8. Germline V gene data show CDR1 as SGHNT and CDR2 as YYREEE (reference sequence). The CDR3 bases are TGTGCCAGCAGCTTGGTGGGTAGCGGGGGGGGTAGCTCCTACAATGAGCAGTTCTTC. Amino acid sequence: CASSLVGSGGGSSYNEQFF.